What follows is one T cell receptor (beta chain) and its context. Authors' methods: Amplification of reference gene primers provided the estimated nucleated cell counts. Profiled with immunoSEQ multiplex PCR; TCRdb holds only in-frame clones, not every one. The DNA was the basis for D and trimming; V, J and clone size are from that table. The sample consists of around 370,000 clones, around 86% of them appearing once. This sample is drawn from a study of blood T cell repertoires in COVID-19. Deletions cut 3 bases from V and 1 base from J, with 16 bases between. Germline-derived CDR1 and CDR2 are DFQATT and SNEGSKA (reference sequence). CDR3 length: 15 amino acids. Seattle patients were enrolled while actively infected and followed longitudinally.

The V call is TRBV20-1, the J call TRBJ2-7; possibly TRBD1 for D (5 bases). The receptor was isolated from a woman in her 50s with COVID-19, enrolled during active disease. The sample consisted of peripheral blood. This CDR3 reads CSASSGPRGSYEQYF. For the CDR3, the DNA is TGCAGTGCTAGTTCAGGGCCCCGTGGATCCTACGAGCAGTACTTC.